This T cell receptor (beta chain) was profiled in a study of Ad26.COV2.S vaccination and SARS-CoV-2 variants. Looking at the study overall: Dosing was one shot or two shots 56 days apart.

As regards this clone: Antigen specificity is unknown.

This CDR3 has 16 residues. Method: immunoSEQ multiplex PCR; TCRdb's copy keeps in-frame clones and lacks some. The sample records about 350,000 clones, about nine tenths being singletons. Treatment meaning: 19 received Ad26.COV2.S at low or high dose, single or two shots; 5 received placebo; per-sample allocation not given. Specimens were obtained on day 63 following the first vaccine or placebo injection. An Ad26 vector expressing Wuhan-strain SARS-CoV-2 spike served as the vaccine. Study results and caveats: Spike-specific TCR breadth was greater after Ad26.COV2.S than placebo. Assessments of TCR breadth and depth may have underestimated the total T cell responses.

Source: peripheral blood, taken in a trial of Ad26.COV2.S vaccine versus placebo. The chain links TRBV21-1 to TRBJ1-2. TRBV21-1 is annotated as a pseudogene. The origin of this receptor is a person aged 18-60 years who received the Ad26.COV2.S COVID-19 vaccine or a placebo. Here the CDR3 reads CASSKAGRGRNYGYTF. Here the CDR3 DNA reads TGTGCCAGCAGCAAAGCGGGGAGGGGACGAAACTATGGCTACACCTTC.